The sequence of this T cell receptor beta chain was determined in a study of OX40 agonist ivuxolimab in advanced cancers. In the study overall: Ivuxolimab, which targeted the costimulatory receptor OX40 (CD134), was an agonistic, fully human IgG2 monoclonal antibody. Intravenous ivuxolimab was administered to patients every 2 weeks at six dose levels: 0.01, 0.1, 0.3, 1.5, 3 and 10 mg/kg. Of the 50 to 55 dose-escalation patients, hepatocellular carcinoma was present in about 20, melanoma in approximately 15, renal cell carcinoma in 9 and head and neck cancer in 9. In the dose-escalation cohort, over 65% of patients were male, and the mean age was around 60 years, with a range of about 20 to 90. Prior anti-PD-1, anti-PD-L1 or anti-CTLA-4 therapy was permitted, and checkpoint inhibitors had been received by roughly 42% of dose-escalation patients. Partial responses occurred in three dose-escalation patients, of whom one had hepatocellular carcinoma and two had cutaneous melanoma. Peripheral TCRbeta sequencing aimed to test whether ivuxolimab altered TCR sequence diversity and caused clonal T-cell expansion. The paper covers the monotherapy dose-escalation part of the phase I ivuxolimab trial, which included N ≈ 57 patients.

About this clone: What antigen it recognizes has not been identified. One base away there is no much larger clone; base qualities are not given.

Patients with autoimmune disease history or receiving systemic immunosuppression were excluded from the trial. In every dose cohort, peripheral blood was drawn for TCR sequencing at baseline, cycle 4 day 1, and cycle 7 day 1. The samples were drawn from a first-in-human, open-label, multicenter phase I dose-escalation trial of ivuxolimab. Adults with locally advanced or metastatic head and neck squamous cell, hepatocellular, melanoma or renal cell carcinoma were enrolled in the trial. CD4+ and CD8+ T cells were sorted separately from peripheral blood before TCR sequencing. Genomic DNA was isolated from the sorted cells so that the TCRbeta CDR3 region could be sequenced. The immunoSEQ Assay was used for sequencing of TCRbeta CDR3 regions. Here the immuneACCESS table is served through TCRdb, limited to in-frame sequences with V and J called. Missing clones are a known gap in these copies; in checked studies unresolved V genes cover under half, and the rest lacks a known reason. The sample yields 59,000 or so clones; about 80% were counted once. The leading ten clones occupy more than 3.5% of the sample.

The junction carries 12 bases between V and J, which are trimmed by 4 bases and 2 bases respectively. CDR1 and CDR2, per the germline V gene, are MNHEY and SVGAGI. The CDR3 spans 16 residues, from the cysteine through the phenylalanine. Left in the record is the CDR3 DNA by itself, 48 bases read in frame from the first base. Overall study outcomes, separate from this receptor: In partial responders in the 0.1-3.0 mg/kg groups, normalized peripheral clonal expansion was found to be among the lowest, especially among CD8+ T cells. Low levels of normalized T-cell clonal expansion were also seen in some patients who did not respond. Clonal expansion of both CD4+ and CD8+ blood T cells was observed from baseline to week 6 at doses 0.1 to 3.0 mg/kg. Which antigens the clonally expanded peripheral T cells were specific for was not determined. After ivuxolimab, more expanded clones were found on average in CD8+ T cells than in CD4+ T cells.

The clonotype was recovered from an adult with an advanced solid tumor such as melanoma, head and neck, liver or kidney cancer. The sequence links TRBV6-5 to TRBJ1-6; TRBD1 is perhaps the D gene, given 6 matching bases. The specimen comprised CD4+ or CD8+ T cells sorted from blood, sampled in a trial of the OX40 agonist ivuxolimab. The CDR3 reads as follows: CASSLQGGTYNSPLHF. The DNA is TGTGCCAGCAGTTTACAGGGAGGCACCTATAATTCACCCCTCCACTTT.